Shown below are 21 T cell receptor beta chains from a single sample sequenced in a study of Ad26.COV2.S vaccination and SARS-CoV-2 variants. Treatment denoted: some 19 received Ad26.COV2.S at low or high dose, single or two shots; 5 received placebo; per-sample allocation not given. Sampling was performed 63 days after the first vaccine or placebo injection. This table comes from immunoSEQ multiplex PCR, and its TCRdb copy is limited to in-frame clones, with some not included. The data contain hundreds of thousands of clones, roughly 89% of them seen just once; the ten biggest clones take up about 2.5%. The source material was peripheral blood, sampled in a trial of Ad26.COV2.S vaccine versus placebo. Receptors originate from a person between 18 and 65 years old who received the Ad26.COV2.S COVID-19 vaccine or a placebo.

The rearrangement joins TRBV5-1 to TRBJ2-2; 8 positions agree with TRBD1. The CDR3 totals 15 residues. CDR1 is SGHRS and CDR2 is YFSETQ in the germline V gene. Unmatched junction bases numbered 6, after V lost 4 bases and J lost 4 bases. This CDR3 is CASSVGTGPTGELFF. The DNA of the CDR3 is TGCGCCAGCAGCGTGGGGACAGGCCCCACCGGGGAGCTGTTTTTT.

The chain uses TRBV7-2 and TRBJ1-3; 8 nucleotides line up with TRBD1. Per germline, CDR1 SGHTA and CDR2 FQGNSA. The CDR3 sequence is 16 residues long. V lost 4 bases, J lost 4 bases, and 9 bases stayed unmatched. This chain's CDR3 is CASSYGPGTGGNTIYF. The CDR3, as DNA: TGTGCCAGCAGCTACGGACCCGGGACAGGAGGAAACACCATATATTTT. Combining the CDR3 with reference TRBV7-2 and TRBJ1-3 gives the whole variable domain GAGVSQSPSNKVTEKGKDVELRCDPISGHTALYWYRQSLGQGLEFLIYFQGNSAPDKSGLPSDRFSAERTGGSVSTLTIQRTQQEDSAVYLCASSYGPGTGGNTIYFGEGSWLTVV.

This rearrangement joins TRBV11-2 to TRBJ1-6; 9 positions match TRBD1. The CDR3 sequence is 16 residues long. V trimming: 5 bases; J trimming: 4 bases; junction bases outside the gene matches: 6. Germline V lookup: CDR1 SGHAT, CDR2 FQNNGV. DNA of the CDR3: TGTGCCAGCAGCCCCGGGACAGGGCCTTATAATTCACCCCTCCACTTT. Translation gives CASSPGTGPYNSPLHF.

This clone was observed a few times. This sequence joins TRBV19 and TRBJ1-6; unclear D gene. The CDR3 is 14 amino acids. Looked up from germline, CDR1 is LNHDA and CDR2 is SQIVND (reference sequence). The V end lost 8 bases, the J end lost 6 bases, and 14 bases lay between the germline ends. The CDR3 DNA reads TGTGCCAGTTCCGCCCTGGAGGGTAATTCACCCCTCCACTTT. Translating gives CASSALEGNSPLHF.

In this sample, this clone turned up once. The chain combines TRBV5-1 with TRBJ2-7, with TRBD2 as a possible D gene (5 bases). CDR3 length: 12 residues. The V gene's germline CDR1 is SGHRS and CDR2 YFSETQ. V was pared by 1 base and J by 7 bases, with 9 bases between. The CDR3 DNA is TGCGCCAGCAGCTTGTCAGGCGGGGAGCAGTACGTC. Encoded protein: CASSLSGGEQYV.

This clone was seen a handful of times. The chain joins TRBV7-9 to TRBJ1-1, with D uncertain. In germline, CDR1 is SEHNR, CDR2 FQNEAQ (reference sequence). This CDR3 region has 15 residues. The V end lost 5 bases, the J end lost 5 bases, and 18 bases lay between the germline ends. CDR3 protein: CASSLMGPLATEAFF. The CDR3 nucleotides are TGTGCCAGCAGCCTAATGGGTCCCCTGGCGACTGAAGCTTTCTTT.

V usage is TRBV7-2 and J usage is TRBJ2-3; weak D call: TRBD1 (6 bases). The CDR3 totals 16 residues. V was clipped by 5 bases and J by 0 bases, with 15 bases between them. Germline assignment: CDR1 SGHTA and CDR2 FQGNSA. CDR3 loop: CASSQGPQGSTDTQYF. Written as DNA, the CDR3 is TGTGCCAGCAGCCAGGGGCCCCAGGGCAGCACAGATACGCAGTATTTT.

The gene calls are TRBV6-2 or TRBV6-3 and TRBJ2-7; no clear D gene. This CDR3 region has 12 residues. V shed 6 bases and J shed 4 bases, with 10 bases lying between them. Germline loops: CDR1 MNHEY, CDR2 SVGEGT. CDR3 residues: CASSPEPYEQYF. The CDR3 nucleotides are TGTGCCAGCAGCCCCGAACCTTACGAGCAGTACTTC.

This clone was found a few times. V is TRBV4-1 and J is TRBJ2-2; D uncertain. This CDR3 has 14 amino acids. Germline V lookup: CDR1 MGHRA, CDR2 YSYEKL. Trimming cost V 0 bases and J 6 bases, with 8 bases left between them. The CDR3 sequence is CASSQDSLAGELFF. CDR3 nucleotides: TGCGCCAGCAGCCAAGATTCCCTGGCCGGGGAGCTGTTTTTT.

The CDR3 DNA reads as TGTGCCAGCAGCCCCCACCGCCAGCCTACGCAGTATTTT. It codes for CASSPHRQPTQYF. The gene calls are TRBV7-9 and TRBJ2-3; D remains unclear. The V end was cut by 5 bases, the J end by 8 bases, with 14 bases between. This CDR3 has 13 residues. Germline CDR1 is SEHNR and CDR2 is FQNEAQ (reference sequence).

V usage is TRBV6-2 or TRBV6-3 and J usage is TRBJ1-1; 9 bases align to TRBD1. CDR3 length equals 15 residues. The junction had 8 bases not matched to a gene; V was cut back by 5 bases and J by 4 bases. Germline V lookup: CDR1 MNHEY, CDR2 SVGEGT. CDR3 sequence reads: CASSPWGQGGTEAFF. CDR3 DNA: TGTGCCAGCAGTCCCTGGGGACAGGGCGGCACTGAAGCTTTCTTT.

The table lists this clone with a count of one. This chain connects TRBV10-3 to TRBJ2-7; D possibly uses TRBD1 or TRBD2 (6 bases each). CDR3 length: 14 residues. Trimming removed 1 base at V and 6 bases at J, with 13 bases between. Germline values: CDR1 ENHRY, CDR2 SYGVKD. The chain's CDR3 is CAISEWGQGGEQYF. The CDR3 DNA is TGTGCCATCAGTGAGTGGGGGCAGGGAGGCGAGCAGTACTTC.

The CDR3 region is CASSLGQYTGELFF. Written as DNA, the CDR3 is TGTGCCAGCAGCTTAGGGCAGTACACCGGGGAGCTGTTTTTT. J is TRBJ2-2 and V is TRBV7-3; D not certain. V was clipped by 2 bases and J by 3 bases, with 7 bases between them. Germline CDR1 reads SGHTA; CDR2 reads FQGTGA. There are 14 residues in the CDR3.

This clone occurred a few times. V is TRBV7-9 and J is TRBJ1-1, with 9 bases fitting TRBD1. The trim removed 0 bases at V and 5 bases at J, leaving 10 bases unmatched. The V gene's germline CDR1 is SEHNR and CDR2 FQNEAQ (reference sequence). CDR3 length equals 17 residues. As DNA, the CDR3 is TGTGCCAGCAGCTTAGCGTTATCCCGGGACAGGGTTACTGAAGCTTTCTTT. Its translation: CASSLALSRDRVTEAFF.

V is TRBV4-1 and J is TRBJ1-5, with 7 bases matching TRBD1. J lost 5 bases, V lost 2 bases, and 12 bases had no gene match. Germline CDR1 MGHRA, CDR2 YSYEKL. This CDR3 region has 17 residues. Written as DNA, the CDR3 is TGCGCCAGCAGCCAACGTACGTTACAGGGGATGTATCAGCCCCAGCATTTT. It is translated as CASSQRTLQGMYQPQHF.

The V and J genes are TRBV19 and TRBJ1-5; tentative D call: TRBD1 (5 bases). The ends were cut back, 8 bases at V and 2 bases at J, with 16 bases in the middle. Germline values: CDR1 LNHDA, CDR2 SQIVND (reference sequence). The CDR3 covers 15 residues. DNA of the CDR3: TGTGCCAGTCTGGGGGTACCGGAGGGCAATCAGCCCCAGCATTTT. Translation: CASLGVPEGNQPQHF.

This clone was recorded once. The V call is TRBV7-9, the J call TRBJ2-3; weak D call: TRBD2 (7 bases). Germline assignment: CDR1 SEHNR and CDR2 FQNEAQ (reference sequence). The CDR3 length is 15 residues. Trimming removed 5 bases from V and 7 bases from J, with 19 bases in between. CDR3 in amino acids: CASSTGGGSGNTQYF. The DNA for the CDR3 is TGTGCCAGCAGCACGGGGGGCGGGAGCGGAAATACGCAGTATTTT.

The CDR3 loop is CASSLVGQGNTGELFF. CDR3 DNA sequence: TGTGCCAGCAGCTTAGTGGGACAGGGGAACACCGGGGAGCTGTTTTTT. J is TRBJ2-2 and V is TRBV11-2; TRBD1 agrees at 9 bases. CDR1 and CDR2 from the germline V gene are SGHAT and FQNNGV. The CDR3 is 16 amino acids. Trimming took 1 base from V and 1 from J; bases not matched to a gene: 1.

The gene calls are TRBV5-1 and TRBJ2-2, with TRBD2 matching 7 bases. V was clipped by 7 bases and J by 0 bases; unmatched bases: 6. Germline V lookup: CDR1 SGHRS, CDR2 YFSETQ. The CDR3 has 15 residues. The CDR3 sequence: CASARTSANTGELFF. CDR3 nucleotide sequence: TGCGCCAGCGCCCGCACTAGCGCGAACACCGGGGAGCTGTTTTTT.

The chain is built from TRBV5-1 and TRBJ2-1; D remains unclear. Deletions cut 2 bases from V and 8 bases from J, with 11 bases between. This CDR3 spans 13 amino acids. Per the germline V gene, CDR1 is SGHRS and CDR2 is YFSETQ. CDR3 in amino acids: CASSFRARHEQFF. The CDR3 DNA follows: TGCGCCAGCAGCTTTAGGGCCCGGCATGAGCAGTTCTTC.

The genes are TRBV11-2 and TRBJ1-2; 8 positions agree with TRBD1. Germline assignment: CDR1 SGHAT and CDR2 FQNNGV. The J segment lost 7 bases and the V segment lost 4 bases, leaving 2 bases of the junction unmatched. The CDR3 has 12 amino acids. The CDR3 DNA reads TGTGCCAGCAGCTCCCAGGGGGCTGGCTACACCTTC. Translated: CASSSQGAGYTF.